This T cell receptor (beta chain) emerged from a study of CD8 T cells in Susac syndrome. This CDR3 region has 14 residues. V trimming: 6 bases; J trimming: 8 bases; junction bases outside the gene matches: 14. Per the germline V gene, CDR1 is SQVTM and CDR2 is ANQGSEA. RNA amounts of about 0.5 to 1 ug underwent reverse transcription with random hexamers. TCRdb re-called the immunoSEQ multiplex PCR reads with MiXCR, one entry per CDR3 protein. Among roughly 220,000 distinct CDR3 sequences, 94% were seen once, and the ten largest hold around 0.15%. The diagnostic criteria for definite or probable disease, as recently defined, were met by the patients with Susac syndrome.

This TCR came from a human donor with Susac syndrome. The gene calls are TRBV29-1 and TRBJ1-2; 8 positions match TRBD1. The specimen was CD4+ T cells from PBMCs. CDR3 DNA sequence: TGCAGCGTGGGGACCCAGGGGGCGCGGGACGGCTACACCTTC. Translation: CSVGTQGARDGYTF.